The present T cell receptor beta chain was sequenced within a study of response to subunit inactivated influenza vaccine. Study conclusions and caveats: Few additional T cells are recruited per seasonal influenza vaccination, authors suggested.

TCRdb independently ran MiXCR on the RT-PCR reads; one entry per CDR3 protein. The data show more than 450,000 distinct CDR3 sequences, with around 11% seen just once and roughly 10% held by the top ten. The germline V gene encodes CDR1 MNHEY and CDR2 SVGEGT. Trimming shortened V by 2 bases and J by 1 base, and 12 bases separated the two germline ends. This CDR3 region has 17 residues. This clonotype occurred a few times. Antigen: not known. The chain has TRBV6-2 or TRBV6-3 and TRBJ2-6; the D gene is possibly TRBD1 (6 bases). The sample in question was PBMCs from blood, obtained on the day of vaccination. The source is a man in his forties or fifties who received an inactivated influenza vaccine. The CDR3 reads CASSYNRARSGANVLTF. The DNA of the CDR3 is TGTGCCAGCAGTTACAACAGGGCGCGATCTGGGGCCAACGTCCTGACTTTC.